In this sample, the clone carrying this T cell receptor beta chain turned up many times. Its antigen is not known. The investigators amplified TCR beta CDR3 regions from RNA transcripts. RT-PCR in the first round (using the HTBI primer set) targeted the TCR CDR3. MiXCR was run by TCRdb on the multiplex PCR reads, yielding one entry per CDR3 protein. The sample carries around 200,000 distinct CDR3 sequences, about a sixth recorded once. This sample stems from a study of T cells in Graves' hyperthyroidism and ophthalmopathy. Study-wide points: Ophthalmopathy was distinguished from stable hyperthyroidism by 13 V-J signatures.

The CDR3 runs to 15 residues. The junction had 8 bases not matched to a gene; V was cut back by 5 bases and J by 4 bases. Germline CDR1 and CDR2: LNHDA and SQIVND (reference sequence). Sequencing was carried out using blood. This sequence joins TRBV19 and TRBJ1-5; TRBD1 matches at 7 bases. The sequence was obtained from a woman in her 50s with Graves' hyperthyroidism. The CDR3: CASSLPGQWNQPQHF. The CDR3, as DNA: TGTGCCAGTAGTCTCCCGGGACAGTGGAATCAGCCCCAGCATTTT.